This T cell receptor (beta chain) is drawn from a study of graft-versus-host responses after intestinal transplantation. Study findings and constraints: Among recipient marrow samples, GvH clones were found; some appeared first in ileum or blood.

The protocol was immunoSEQ multiplex PCR, while the TCRdb copy is restricted to in-frame clones and leaves out a portion. The sample lists some 86,000 clones; around 89% were seen once. Points on this clone: What it recognizes is unknown.

The V gene's germline CDR1 is SGHRS and CDR2 YFSETQ. The CDR3 covers 15 residues. V shed 5 bases, J shed 6 bases, and the junction held 5 bases outside the gene matches. The chain couples TRBV5-1 to TRBJ2-1; 13 bases are shared with TRBD2. Sequenced material: unstimulated CD4+ T cells sorted from spleen or lymph node cells, taken before transplant. This clonotype was sampled from a human donor who was the organ donor for an intestinal transplant. CDR3 protein: CASRLGLAGVNEQFF. CDR3 DNA: TGCGCCAGCAGATTAGGACTAGCGGGGGTCAATGAGCAGTTCTTC. The variable domain in full, completed from reference TRBV5-1 and TRBJ2-1, reads KAGVTQTPRYLIKTRGQQVTLSCSPISGHRSVSWYQQTPGQGLQFLFEYFSETQRNKGNFPGRFSGRQFSNSRSEMNVSTLELGDSALYLCASRLGLAGVNEQFFGPGTRLTVL.